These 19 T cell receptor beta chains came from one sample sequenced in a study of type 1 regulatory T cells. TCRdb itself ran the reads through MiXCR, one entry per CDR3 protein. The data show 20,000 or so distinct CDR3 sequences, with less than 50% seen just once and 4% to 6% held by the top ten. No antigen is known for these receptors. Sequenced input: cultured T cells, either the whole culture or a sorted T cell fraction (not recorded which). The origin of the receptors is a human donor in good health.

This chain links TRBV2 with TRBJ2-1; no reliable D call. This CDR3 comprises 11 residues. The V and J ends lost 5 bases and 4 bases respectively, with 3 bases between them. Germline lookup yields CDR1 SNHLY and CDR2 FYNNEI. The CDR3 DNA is TGTGCCAGCAGTTTTTACAATGAGCAGTTCTTC. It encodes CASSFYNEQFF.

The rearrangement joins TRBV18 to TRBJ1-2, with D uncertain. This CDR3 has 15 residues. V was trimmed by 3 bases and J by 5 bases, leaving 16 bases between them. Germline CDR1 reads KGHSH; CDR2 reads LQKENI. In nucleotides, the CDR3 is TGTGCCAGCTCACCCTCAGGCGCCGGTGTATATGGCTACACCTTC. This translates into CASSPSGAGVYGYTF.

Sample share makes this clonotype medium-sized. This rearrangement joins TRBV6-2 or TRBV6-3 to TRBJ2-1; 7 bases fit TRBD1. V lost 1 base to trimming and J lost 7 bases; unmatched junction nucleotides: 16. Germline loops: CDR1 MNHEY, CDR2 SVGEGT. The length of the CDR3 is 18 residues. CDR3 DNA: TGTGCCAGCAGTTACTTTCGCACTAGGGGGCTCGGATGGAATGAGCAGTTCTTC. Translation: CASSYFRTRGLGWNEQFF.

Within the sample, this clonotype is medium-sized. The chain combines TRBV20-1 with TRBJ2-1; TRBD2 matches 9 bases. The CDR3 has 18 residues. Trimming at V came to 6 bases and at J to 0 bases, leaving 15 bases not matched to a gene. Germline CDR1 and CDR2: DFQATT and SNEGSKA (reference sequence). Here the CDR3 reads CSALSRGGHSSSYNEQFF. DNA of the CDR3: TGCAGTGCCCTTTCGCGGGGGGGCCATTCAAGCTCCTACAATGAGCAGTTCTTC.

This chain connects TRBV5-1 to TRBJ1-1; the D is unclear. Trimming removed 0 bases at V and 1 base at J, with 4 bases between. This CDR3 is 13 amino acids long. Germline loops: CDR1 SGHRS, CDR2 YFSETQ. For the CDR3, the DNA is TGCGCCAGCAGCTTGGGCGGGAACACTGAAGCTTTCTTT. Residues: CASSLGGNTEAFF.

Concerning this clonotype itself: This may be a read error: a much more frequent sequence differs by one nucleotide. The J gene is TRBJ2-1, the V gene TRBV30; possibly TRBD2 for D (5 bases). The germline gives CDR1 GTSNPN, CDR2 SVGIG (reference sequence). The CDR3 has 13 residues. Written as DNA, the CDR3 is TGTGCCCACGGCGGAGGCTCCTACAATAAGCAGTTCTTC. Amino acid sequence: CAHGGGSYNKQFF.

The CDR3 loop reads CASSLTGDTQYF. The CDR3 nucleotides are TGCGCCAGCAGCCTAACGGGAGATACGCAGTATTTT. This chain joins TRBV5-1 and TRBJ2-3; no definite D call. CDR1 and CDR2 (germline): SGHRS, YFSETQ. Trimming removed 4 bases at V and 5 bases at J, with 8 bases between. There are 12 residues in the CDR3.

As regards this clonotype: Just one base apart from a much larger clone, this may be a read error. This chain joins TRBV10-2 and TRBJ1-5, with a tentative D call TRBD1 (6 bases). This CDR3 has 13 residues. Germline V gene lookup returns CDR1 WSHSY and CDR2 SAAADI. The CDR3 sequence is CASSTGQAQPQLF. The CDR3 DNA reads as TGCGCCAGCAGTACAGGGCAAGCTCAGCCCCAGCTTTTT.

The CDR3 DNA sequence: TGTGCCAGTAAAGAGTGGGGGGCTAGTAAAGATACGCAGTATTTT. Translating it yields CASKEWGASKDTQYF. This rearrangement joins TRBV19 to TRBJ2-3; possibly TRBD1 or TRBD2 for D (6 bases each). This CDR3 is built from 15 residues. The germline CDR1 and CDR2 sequences are LNHDA and SQIVND (reference sequence). The V end lost 7 bases, the J end lost 5 bases, and 19 bases lay between the germline ends.

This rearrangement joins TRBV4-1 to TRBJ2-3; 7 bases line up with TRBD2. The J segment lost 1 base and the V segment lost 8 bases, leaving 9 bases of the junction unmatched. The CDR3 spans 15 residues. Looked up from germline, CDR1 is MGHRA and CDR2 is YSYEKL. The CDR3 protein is CASADRAGGTDTQYF. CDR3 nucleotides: TGCGCCAGCGCGGACCGCGCGGGGGGCACAGATACGCAGTATTTT.

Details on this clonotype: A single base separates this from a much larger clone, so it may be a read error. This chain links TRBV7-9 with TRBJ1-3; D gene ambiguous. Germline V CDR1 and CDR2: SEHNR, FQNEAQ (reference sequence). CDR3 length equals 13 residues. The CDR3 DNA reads TGTGCCAGCAGCTTTTACCTTGGTGGCGATTTAAATTTT. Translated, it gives CASSFYLGGDLNF.

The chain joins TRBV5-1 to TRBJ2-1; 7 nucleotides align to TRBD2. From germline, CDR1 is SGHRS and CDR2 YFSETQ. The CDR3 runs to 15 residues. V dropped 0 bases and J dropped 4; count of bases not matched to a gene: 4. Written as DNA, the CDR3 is TGCGCCAGCAGCTTGGGGCTAGCGGAATACAATGAGCAGTTCTTC. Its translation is CASSLGLAEYNEQFF. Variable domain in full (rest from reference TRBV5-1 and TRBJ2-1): KAGVTQTPRYLIKTRGQQVTLSCSPISGHRSVSWYQQTPGQGLQFLFEYFSETQRNKGNFPGRFSGRQFSNSRSEMNVSTLELGDSALYLCASSLGLAEYNEQFFGPGTRLTVL.

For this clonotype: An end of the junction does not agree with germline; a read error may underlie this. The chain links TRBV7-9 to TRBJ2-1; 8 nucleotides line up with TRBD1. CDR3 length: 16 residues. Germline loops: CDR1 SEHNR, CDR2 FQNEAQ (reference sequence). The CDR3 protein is CASRLAQGASYNEQFF. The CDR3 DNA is TGTGCCAGCAGATTAGCCCAGGGGGCATCCTACAATGAGCAGTTCTTC. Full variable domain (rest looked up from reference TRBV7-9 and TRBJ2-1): DTGVSQNPRHKITKRGQNVTFRCDPISEHNRLYWYRQTLGQGPEFLTYFQNEAQLEKSRLLSDRFSAERPKGSFSTLEIQRTEQGDSAMYLCASRLAQGASYNEQFFGPGTRLTVL.

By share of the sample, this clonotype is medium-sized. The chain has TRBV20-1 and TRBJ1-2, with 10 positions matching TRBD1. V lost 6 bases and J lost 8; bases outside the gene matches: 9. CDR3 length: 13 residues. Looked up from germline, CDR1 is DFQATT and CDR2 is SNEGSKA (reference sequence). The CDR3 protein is CSAGLGQGQGYTF. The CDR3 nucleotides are TGCAGTGCCGGACTGGGACAGGGGCAAGGCTACACCTTC.

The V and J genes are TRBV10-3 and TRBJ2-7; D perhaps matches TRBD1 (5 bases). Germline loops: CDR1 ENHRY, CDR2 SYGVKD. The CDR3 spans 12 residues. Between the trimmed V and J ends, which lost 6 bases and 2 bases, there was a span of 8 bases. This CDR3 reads CAIRTDTYEQYF. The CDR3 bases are TGTGCCATCAGGACAGATACCTACGAGCAGTACTTC.

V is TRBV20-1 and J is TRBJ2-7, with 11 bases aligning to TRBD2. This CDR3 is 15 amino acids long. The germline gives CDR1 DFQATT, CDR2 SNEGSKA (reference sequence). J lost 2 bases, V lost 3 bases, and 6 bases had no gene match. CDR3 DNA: TGCAGTGCTAGCCCTACTAGCGGGGGACCCTACGAGCAGTACTTC. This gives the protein CSASPTSGGPYEQYF.

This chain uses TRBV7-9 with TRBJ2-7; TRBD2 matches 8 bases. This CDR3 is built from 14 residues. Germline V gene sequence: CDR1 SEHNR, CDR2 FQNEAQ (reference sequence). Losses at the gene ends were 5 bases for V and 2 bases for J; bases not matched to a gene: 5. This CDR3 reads CASSARGGPYEQYF. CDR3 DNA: TGTGCCAGCAGCGCCCGGGGGGGGCCCTACGAGCAGTACTTC.

The chain's CDR3 is CASSLRPKYQETQYF. The CDR3 bases are TGTGCCAGCAGCTTACGCCCGAAATACCAAGAGACCCAGTACTTC. J is TRBJ2-5 and V is TRBV11-3; the D is unclear. CDR1 is SGHNT, CDR2 YENEEA, per germline. The CDR3 runs 15 residues. V dropped 2 bases and J dropped 0 bases, with 10 bases sitting between them.

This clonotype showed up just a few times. In DNA form, the CDR3 reads TGCGCCAGCAGCCAAGAGGGTAGGGGCCGTGGTGGACTGTTTTTT. Translation gives CASSQEGRGRGGLFF. V is TRBV4-1 and J is TRBJ1-4, with a possible D match to TRBD1 (5 bases). Germline CDR1 reads MGHRA; CDR2 reads YSYEKL. This CDR3 has 15 amino acids. The ends were cut back, 0 bases at V and 13 bases at J, with 18 bases in the middle.